These T cell receptor beta chains were read from a single sample in a study of identifying expanded T cells in peripheral blood. TCRdb's copy holds only in-frame clones and misses some; the assay was immunoSEQ multiplex PCR. The sample carries about 100,000 clones, 80% to 90% recorded once. Sequenced input: blood. The receptors shown here come from a person aged 18 to 70 in good health. The CDR3 runs from the conserved cysteine through the conserved F or W. Fields, in order: clone size, D gene, V gene, J gene, CDR3 DNA, CDR3 protein. D genes are given only for firm matches. Size is omitted from some rows. Given values are once, few, many or a class for expanded clones.

-,-,TRBV30,TRBJ2-7,TGTGCCTGGAGCCTCTCGTGGGGAGTCGAGCAGTACTTC,CAWSLSWGVEQYF
once,TRBD1,TRBV5-1,TRBJ2-2,TGCGCCAGCAGCCCGGGGACAGGGGGCATCGGGGAGCTGTTTTTT,CASSPGTGGIGELFF
-,TRBD1,TRBV29-1,TRBJ1-2,TGCAGCGTTGGTGGCAGGGGGGACTATGGCTACACCTTC,CSVGGRGDYGYTF
-,-,TRBV10-3,TRBJ2-4,TGTGCCATCAGGGCCCCAGCCAAAAACATTCAGTACTTC,CAIRAPAKNIQYF
-,-,TRBV27,TRBJ1-1,TGTGCCAGCAGTCACACAGACAGGCTGAACACTGAAGCTTTCTTT,CASSHTDRLNTEAFF
-,TRBD1,TRBV19,TRBJ1-4,TGTGCCAGTAGTATCGGGGGACCCGGGACAGGCTATGAAAAACTGTTTTTT,CASSIGGPGTGYEKLFF
-,-,TRBV28,TRBJ2-5,TGTGCCAGCAGTTTTGGGTCCCAGGATCGTGGGGAGACCCAGTACTTC,CASSFGSQDRGETQYF
-,-,TRBV5-6,TRBJ1-1,TGTGCCAGCAGCAACATAAAGGCCCTGAACACTGAAGCTTTCTTT,CASSNIKALNTEAFF
-,-,TRBV6-6,TRBJ2-1,TGTGCCAGCAGTTACGCCCGGGGCCCCGGTTGGGAAGAGCAGTTCTTC,CASSYARGPGWEEQFF
once,-,TRBV7-2,TRBJ2-3,TGTGCCAGCAGCTTAGGTTCGTACACAGATACGCAGTATTTT,CASSLGSYTDTQYF
-,-,TRBV15,TRBJ2-7,TGTGCCACCAGCAGAGATTCTAGGCAGTACTTC,CATSRDSRQYF
-,-,TRBV25-1,TRBJ1-2,TGTGCCAGCAGTGCTAGGGGATCCGCCGACTATGGCTACACCTTC,CASSARGSADYGYTF
-,-,TRBV11-2,TRBJ2-2,TGTGCCAGCAGCTTTACGAGGAACACCGGGGAGCTGTTTTTT,CASSFTRNTGELFF
-,-,TRBV6-1,TRBJ2-2,TGTGCCAGCAGTCAAGACGGGACAAGACTCACCGGGGAGCTGTTTTTT,CASSQDGTRLTGELFF
few,TRBD2,TRBV10-3,TRBJ2-7,TGTGCCACCCGGAGTAGCGGGAGGGACTACGAGCAGTACTTC,CATRSSGRDYEQYF
-,TRBD2,TRBV7-2,TRBJ2-7,TGTGCCAGCAGCTCGGGACTAGCGGGGGTGTCCTACGAGCAGTACTTC,CASSSGLAGVSYEQYF
-,TRBD1,TRBV5-1,TRBJ2-5,TGCGCCAGCAGCTTGACAGGGGGCGAAATCCAAGAGACCCAGTACTTC,CASSLTGGEIQETQYF
-,TRBD1,TRBV13,TRBJ2-7,TGTGCCAGCAGCCCCGGGACAGATTACGAGCAGTACTTC,CASSPGTDYEQYF
once,TRBD1,TRBV5-5,TRBJ1-1,TGTGCCAGCAGCTTGGCAGGGGGCCGAGCTTTCTTT,CASSLAGGRAFF
-,-,TRBV7-9,TRBJ1-3,TGTGCCAGCAGCTTAATGGCCCAGGGTACTGGAAACACCATATATTTT,CASSLMAQGTGNTIYF
-,TRBD1,TRBV5-1,TRBJ2-2,TGCGCCAGCTCTGGACAGGGCAACACCGGGGAGCTGTTTTTT,CASSGQGNTGELFF
-,-,TRBV5-1,TRBJ2-2,TGCGCCAGCAGCCCCGGAGACAGGACCCACACCGGGGAGCTGTTTTTT,CASSPGDRTHTGELFF
-,-,TRBV25-1,TRBJ1-1,TGTGCCAGCAGTGAAGAACAGGGACGGAACACTGAAGCTTTCTTT,CASSEEQGRNTEAFF
once,-,TRBV30,TRBJ2-7,TGTGCCTGGAGTGTATCCCGCAGGGCCCTAGGATTTGGGGAGCAGTACTTC,CAWSVSRRALGFGEQYF
-,-,TRBV2,TRBJ2-1,TGTGCCAGCAGTGAGGCCGGGGTGTGGAATGAGCAGTTCTTC,CASSEAGVWNEQFF
-,-,TRBV9,TRBJ2-2,TGTGCCAGCAGCCCTGGGGCCTCGCCCACCGGGGAGCTGTTTTTT,CASSPGASPTGELFF
-,TRBD1,TRBV9,TRBJ1-4,TGTGCCAGCAGTTCCGCAGGGGGGACTAATGAAAAACTGTTTTTT,CASSSAGGTNEKLFF
-,-,TRBV7-8,TRBJ2-3,TGTGCCAGCAGACCCCACAAGGCAGATACGCAGTATTTT,CASRPHKADTQYF
-,-,TRBV29-1,TRBJ1-2,TGCAGCGTTGAAGATCTTACTAGAGGACATTTCTTGGGTGGGCACGGCTACACCTTC,CSVEDLTRGHFLGGHGYTF
-,TRBD2,TRBV25-1,TRBJ2-7,TGTGCCAGCAGTGGACTAGCGGGGGACGAAAGCTCCTACGAGCAGTACTTC,CASSGLAGDESSYEQYF
-,-,TRBV19,TRBJ1-6,TGTGCCAGTGCCCCGCGGACGGTTTCTTATAATTCACCCCTCCACTTT,CASAPRTVSYNSPLHF
-,-,TRBV30,TRBJ1-1,TGTGCCTGGAGTGGGTTAACATGGGCTGAAGCTTTCTTT,CAWSGLTWAEAFF
once,-,TRBV7-8,TRBJ1-5,TGTGCCAGCAGCTATAAACTCGATCAGCCCCAGCATTTT,CASSYKLDQPQHF
once,-,TRBV11-2,TRBJ2-7,TGTGCCAGCAGCTTAGACAGTAACTACGAGCAGTACTTC,CASSLDSNYEQYF
-,-,TRBV7-3,TRBJ1-2,TGTGCCAGCAGCTTAGGGACGGGGCACAACTATGGCTACACCTTC,CASSLGTGHNYGYTF
-,-,TRBV7-9,TRBJ1-1,TGTGCCAGCAGCTCCATGGGGACTAGGGCTTTCTTT,CASSSMGTRAFF
few,-,TRBV5-1,TRBJ1-2,TGCGCCAGCAGCTCGAACGACGGTTGGTATGGCTACACCTTC,CASSSNDGWYGYTF
-,TRBD1,TRBV27,TRBJ1-4,TGTGCCAGCAGGAGGGGGCTTGAGGAAAAACTGTTTTTT,CASRRGLEEKLFF
once,-,TRBV29-1,TRBJ1-1,TGCAGCGTTGATCAGGGGTCCACTGAAGCTTTCTTT,CSVDQGSTEAFF
-,-,TRBV2,TRBJ2-5,TGTGCCAGCAGAGTGGGAGGCGGACAAGAGACCCAGTACTTC,CASRVGGGQETQYF
-,TRBD2,TRBV6-1,TRBJ2-7,TGTGCCAGCAGTGGTGGTAGCGGGGTTATCTACGAGCAGTACTTC,CASSGGSGVIYEQYF
-,-,TRBV12-5,TRBJ1-2,TGTGCTAGTGGTTTGGTACGGGACTCCTATGGCTACACCTTC,CASGLVRDSYGYTF
once,TRBD2,TRBV28,TRBJ2-7,TGTGCCAGCAGTTGGTGGAGACTAGCGGGAGGGCCTGGGGAGCAGTACTTC,CASSWWRLAGGPGEQYF
-,-,TRBV11-3,TRBJ1-1,TGTGCCAGCAGCTTACAGCCGAGCACTGAAGCTTTCTTT,CASSLQPSTEAFF
-,-,TRBV11-2,TRBJ1-6,TGTGCCAGCAGAAAAAGTAGGGGAGGGGGATACGTAGATAATTCACCCCTCCACTTT,CASRKSRGGGYVDNSPLHF
-,-,TRBV5-4,TRBJ2-2,TGTGCCAGCAGCCTTTCGACTACATTCACCGGGGAGCTGTTTTTT,CASSLSTTFTGELFF
-,-,TRBV30,TRBJ2-3,TGTGCCTCCCGGTTAAAGGGACGGGGAGATACGCAGTATTTT,CASRLKGRGDTQYF
-,-,TRBV19,TRBJ1-2,TGTGCCAGTAGTCCAAGTACCGGGATCAAAAAGTTTTATGGCTACACCTTC,CASSPSTGIKKFYGYTF
-,-,TRBV7-3,TRBJ1-2,TGTGCCAGCAGCTTAACTACAGGGCGTGGCTACACCTTC,CASSLTTGRGYTF
-,-,TRBV5-1,TRBJ1-5,TGCGCCAGCAGCTTAAAGTCGGGTTCTCAGCCCCAGCATTTT,CASSLKSGSQPQHF
-,TRBD1,TRBV11-2,TRBJ2-3,TGTGCCAGCAGCTTAGATCAGGTCGACAGGGGGGGAGATACGCAGTATTTT,CASSLDQVDRGGDTQYF
-,-,TRBV7-2,TRBJ2-3,TGTGCCAGCAGCTTTAATGGGGACGGTACGCAGTATTTT,CASSFNGDGTQYF
-,-,TRBV27,TRBJ2-3,TGTGCCAGCAAGGAATCTGGCACAGATACGCAGTATTTT,CASKESGTDTQYF
once,-,TRBV18,TRBJ2-1,TGTGCCAGCTCACCACCGTCACTCGGGGGCGAGCAGTTCTTC,CASSPPSLGGEQFF
-,TRBD2,TRBV6-5,TRBJ2-1,TGTGCCAGCAGCTTAGCGGGAGGTCACAATGAGCAGTTCTTC,CASSLAGGHNEQFF
-,-,TRBV19,TRBJ1-2,TGTGCCAGTACCCGCTCGGGGGTCTTCTATGGCTACACCTTC,CASTRSGVFYGYTF